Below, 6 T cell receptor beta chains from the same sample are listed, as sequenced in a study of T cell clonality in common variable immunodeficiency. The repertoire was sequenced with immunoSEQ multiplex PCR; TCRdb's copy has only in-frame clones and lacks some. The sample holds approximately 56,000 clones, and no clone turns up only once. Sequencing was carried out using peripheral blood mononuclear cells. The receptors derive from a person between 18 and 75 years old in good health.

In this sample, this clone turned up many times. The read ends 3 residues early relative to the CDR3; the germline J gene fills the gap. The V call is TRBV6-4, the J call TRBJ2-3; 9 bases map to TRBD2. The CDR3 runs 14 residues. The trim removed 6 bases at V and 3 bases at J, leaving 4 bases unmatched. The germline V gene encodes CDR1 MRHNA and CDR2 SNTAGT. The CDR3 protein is CASSLAGETDTQYF. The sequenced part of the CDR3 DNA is TGTGCCAGCAGCTTAGCGGGAGAAACAGATACG.

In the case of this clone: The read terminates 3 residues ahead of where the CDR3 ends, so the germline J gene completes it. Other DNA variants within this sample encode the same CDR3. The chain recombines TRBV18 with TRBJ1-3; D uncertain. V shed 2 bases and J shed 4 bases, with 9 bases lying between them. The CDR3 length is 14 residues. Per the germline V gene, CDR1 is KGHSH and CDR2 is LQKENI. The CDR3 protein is CASSPSEGGNTIYF. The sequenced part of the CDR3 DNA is TGTGCCAGCTCACCATCAGAAGGGGGAAACACC.

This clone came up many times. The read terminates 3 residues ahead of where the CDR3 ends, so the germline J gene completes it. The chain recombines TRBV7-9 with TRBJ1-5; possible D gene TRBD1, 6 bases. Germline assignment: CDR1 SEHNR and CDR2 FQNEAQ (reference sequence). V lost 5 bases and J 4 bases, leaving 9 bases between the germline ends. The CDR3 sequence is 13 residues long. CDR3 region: CASSRDKNQPQHF. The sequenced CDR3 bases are TGTGCCAGCAGCCGGGACAAAAATCAGCCC.

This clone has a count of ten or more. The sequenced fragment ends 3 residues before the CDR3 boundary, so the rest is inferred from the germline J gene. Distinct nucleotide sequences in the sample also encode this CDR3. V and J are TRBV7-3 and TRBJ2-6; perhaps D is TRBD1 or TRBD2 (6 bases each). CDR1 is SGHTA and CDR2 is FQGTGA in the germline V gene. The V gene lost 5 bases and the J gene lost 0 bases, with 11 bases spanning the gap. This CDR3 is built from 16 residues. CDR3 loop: CASSPQGGSGANVLTF. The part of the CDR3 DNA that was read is TGTGCCAGCAGCCCACAGGGAGGCTCTGGGGCCAACGTC.

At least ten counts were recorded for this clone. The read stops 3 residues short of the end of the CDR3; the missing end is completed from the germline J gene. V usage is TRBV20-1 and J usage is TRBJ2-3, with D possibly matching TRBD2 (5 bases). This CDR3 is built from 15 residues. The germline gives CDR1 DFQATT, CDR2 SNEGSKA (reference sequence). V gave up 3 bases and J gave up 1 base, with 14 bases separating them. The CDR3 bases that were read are TGCAGTGCTAGTATGAGGGCGTCGGGCACAGATACG. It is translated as CSASMRASGTDT. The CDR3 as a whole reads CSASMRASGTDTQYF.

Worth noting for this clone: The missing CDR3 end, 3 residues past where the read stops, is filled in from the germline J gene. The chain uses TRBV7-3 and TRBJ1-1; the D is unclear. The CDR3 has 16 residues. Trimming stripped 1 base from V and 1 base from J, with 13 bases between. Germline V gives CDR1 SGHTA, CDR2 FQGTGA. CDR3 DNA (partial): TGTGCCAGCAGCTTAAGAGGACCGCGGGGGAACACTGAA. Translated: CASSLRGPRGNTE. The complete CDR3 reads CASSLRGPRGNTEAFF.